The 6 T cell receptor beta chains presented below share a single source sample, sequenced in a study of cytomegalovirus exposure and HLA in healthy donors. It was with 60 Vbeta and 13 Jbeta primers that the PCR ran. Assay: immunoSEQ multiplex PCR; the TCRdb copy retains only in-frame clones and omits some. The table records more than 150,000 clones, 80% of them present only once. Sequenced: PBMCs. These receptors all come from a woman between 45 and 60 years old in good health and CMV-seropositive.

This chain joins TRBV7-3 and TRBJ2-2, with D hard to call. The CDR3 consists of 14 residues. Germline loops: CDR1 SGHTA, CDR2 FQGTGA. V was shortened by 5 bases and J by 3 bases, with 10 bases between the two germline ends. The CDR3 coding sequence is TGTGCCAGCAGCCACATGGGCGACACCGGGGAGCTGTTTTTT. This sequence encodes CASSHMGDTGELFF. The whole variable domain, filled in from reference TRBV7-3 and TRBJ2-2, reads GAGVSQTPSNKVTEKGKYVELRCDPISGHTALYWYRQSLGQGPEFLIYFQGTGAADDSGLPNDRFFAVRPEGSVSTLKIQRTERGDSAVYLCASSHMGDTGELFFGEGSRLTVL.

The V call is TRBV6-1, the J call TRBJ2-7; 8 bases align to TRBD2. CDR3 length equals 15 residues. The junction had 8 bases not matched to a gene; V was cut back by 2 bases and J by 5 bases. Germline V gene data show CDR1 as MNHNS and CDR2 as SASEGT. This CDR3 reads CASSEFTGGPNEQYF. Written as DNA, the CDR3 is TGTGCCAGCAGTGAATTCACGGGAGGGCCGAACGAGCAGTACTTC.

The CDR3 region is CASSAGSYEQYF. In DNA form, the CDR3 reads TGCGCCAGCAGTGCGGGATCCTACGAGCAGTACTTC. The V gene is TRBV5-1, the J gene TRBJ2-5; maybe TRBD2 (6 bases). The DNA end is a closer match to TRBJ2-7, so the J assignment may be wrong. Germline values: CDR1 SGHRS, CDR2 YFSETQ. CDR3 length: 12 residues.

The CDR3 sequence is CASSLEEGVDYEQYF. The CDR3 nucleotides are TGCGCCAGCAGCTTGGAGGAGGGAGTGGATTACGAGCAGTACTTC. The rearrangement links TRBV5-1 to TRBJ2-7; TRBD2 is a possible D gene (6 bases). The germline CDR1 and CDR2 sequences are SGHRS and YFSETQ. V was clipped by 0 bases and J by 4 bases, with 14 bases between them. The CDR3 consists of 15 residues.

In its sample, this clone was seen once. The chain recombines TRBV13 with TRBJ1-4; D remains ambiguous. The CDR3 consists of 18 residues. Trimming took 2 bases from V and 0 from J, leaving 16 bases between them. Germline CDR1 reads PRHDT; CDR2 reads FYEKMQ (reference sequence). This CDR3 reads CASSLSRRESSTNEKLFF. The CDR3 nucleotides are TGTGCCAGCAGCTTATCCCGGAGAGAAAGTTCAACTAATGAAAAACTGTTTTTT. The variable domain in full, completed from reference TRBV13 and TRBJ1-4, reads AAGVIQSPRHLIKEKRETATLKCYPIPRHDTVYWYQQGPGQDPQFLISFYEKMQSDKGSIPDRFSAQQFSDYHSELNMSSLELGDSALYFCASSLSRRESSTNEKLFFGSGTQLSVL.

The chain has TRBV7-8 and TRBJ2-7, with 8 bases lining up with TRBD2. Per germline, CDR1 SGHVS and CDR2 FQNEAQ. V lost 4 bases and J lost 0; bases outside the gene matches: 11. The CDR3 sequence is 17 residues long. The CDR3 loop reads CASSSQLLAASSYEQYF. Here the CDR3 DNA reads TGTGCCAGCAGCTCACAGCTACTAGCGGCAAGCTCCTACGAGCAGTACTTC.